The table lists the clone carrying this TCR beta chain with a few counts. The antigen is undetermined. The source of the sample is a study of beta chain features in type 1 diabetes. General study results and limits: cDNA-based reads could over-represent cells with high TCR expression. All four CD4+ subsets from Type 1 diabetes patients carried moderately but significantly shorter TCRB CDR3s.

The whole isolated RNA underwent reverse transcription, so sequencing captured expressed TCRB transcripts. Clones were read by immunoSEQ multiplex PCR, and TCRdb kept only the in-frame ones, dropping some. The sample shows 300,000 or so clones, about 14% of them seen only once. Isolation of CD4+ naive, central memory, regulatory and stem cell-like memory cells was achieved by sorting via CD45RO/CCR7/CD25/CD127/CD95/CD27. Germline V gene lookup returns CDR1 SQVTM and CDR2 ANQGSEA. This CDR3 is 13 amino acids long. V was pared by 2 bases and J by 2 bases, with 8 bases between. This clonotype originated in a woman aged 18-29 years with type 1 diabetes. This chain joins TRBV29-1 and TRBJ2-3; the D gene is possibly TRBD2 (5 bases). The sequenced sample consisted of naive CD4+ T cells from blood. The CDR3 spells CSVEKRNTDTQYF. The CDR3 DNA follows: TGCAGCGTTGAAAAGCGGAACACAGATACGCAGTATTTT.